The 15 T cell receptor beta chains given below trace back to one sample, sequenced in a study of glioma-infiltrating T cells. TCR alpha and beta CDR3 regions were amplified from RNA using iRepertoire nested multiplex PCR. MiXCR, applied by TCRdb to the multiplex PCR reads, yields one record per CDR3 protein. The sample lists over 90,000 distinct CDR3 sequences; around 28% were seen once. The sequenced sample was glioma tissue, nonneoplastic brain tissue, or PBMCs (not recorded which). The receptors were gathered from a human donor with low-grade glioma or glioblastoma, undergoing nonglioma brain surgery, or in good health (not recorded which).

This clonotype has a handful of counts. The chain couples TRBV7-2 to TRBJ2-5; D remains unclear. V was cut by 5 bases and J by 0 bases, with 13 bases left in between. CDR1 SGHTA and CDR2 FQGNSA come from the germline V gene. This CDR3 is 15 amino acids long. The CDR3 DNA follows: TGTGCCAGCAGCCGTGGCGCAGCGAACCAAGAGACCCAGTACTTC. Protein product: CASSRGAANQETQYF.

Many counts were recorded for this clonotype. CDR3 protein: CASSLTGQSYEQYF. The DNA for the CDR3 is TGTGCCAGCAGCCTAACCGGACAGAGCTACGAGCAGTACTTC. This chain links TRBV28 with TRBJ2-7; D perhaps matches TRBD1 (6 bases). CDR3 length equals 14 residues. Germline V CDR1 and CDR2: MDHEN, SYDVKM. Trimming shortened V by 6 bases and J by 3 bases, and 15 bases separated the two germline ends.

Only a few counts were recorded for this clonotype. This chain uses TRBV14 with TRBJ2-7; perhaps TRBD1 as D (6 bases). This CDR3 has 13 amino acids. CDR1 is SGHDN and CDR2 is FVKESK in the germline V gene. V was pared by 2 bases and J by 7 bases, with 12 bases between. DNA of the CDR3: TGTGCCAGCAGCCAACAACAGGGCGGGGAGCAGTACTTC. Protein: CASSQQQGGEQYF.

The CDR3 DNA sequence: TGTGCCAGCAACCAGAGGCGAGGGGCACACTACGAGCAGTACTTC. It specifies CASNQRRGAHYEQYF. The J gene is TRBJ2-7, the V gene TRBV28; D assignment may be TRBD1 or TRBD2 (5 bases each). Looked up from germline, CDR1 is MDHEN and CDR2 is SYDVKM. Trimming cost V 7 bases and J 3 bases, with 19 bases left between them. The CDR3 is 15 residues long.

Points on this clonotype: A much larger clonotype is one base distant, so this may be a read error. The V gene is TRBV2, the J gene TRBJ1-5; 9 bases agree with TRBD1. The germline CDR1 and CDR2 sequences are SNHLY and FYNNEI. The trim removed 6 bases at V and 8 bases at J, leaving 5 bases unmatched. The CDR3 is made up of 13 amino acids. The DNA of the CDR3 is TGTGCCAGCAGGGGGACAGGGTATAAGCCCCAGCATTTT. Encoded protein: CASRGTGYKPQHF.

This clonotype was seen ten or more times. The V and J genes are TRBV2 and TRBJ1-5; 7 bases line up with TRBD1. Trimming removed 6 bases from V and 5 bases from J; junction bases left unmatched: 7. This CDR3 comprises 14 residues. The germline V gene has CDR1 SNHLY and CDR2 FYNNEI. The CDR3 region is CASSTGTEYQPQHF. CDR3 in DNA: TGTGCCAGCAGCACCGGGACAGAGTATCAGCCCCAGCATTTT.

This clonotype was observed a handful of times. The chain recombines TRBV4-1 with TRBJ2-7; tentatively, D is TRBD2 (6 bases). Germline V gene sequence: CDR1 MGHRA, CDR2 YSYEKL. This CDR3 is built from 14 residues. V was clipped by 0 bases and J by 6 bases, with 12 bases between them. This CDR3 reads CASSQDRVGGEQYF. DNA for the CDR3: TGCGCCAGCAGCCAAGATAGGGTCGGGGGCGAGCAGTACTTC.

Notes on this clonotype: A much larger clonotype is one base distant, so this may be a read error. The chain recombines TRBV7-2 with TRBJ2-1; 8 bases match TRBD2. This CDR3 spans 17 amino acids. Losses at the gene ends were 5 bases for V and 8 bases for J; bases not matched to a gene: 17. From germline, CDR1 is SGHTA and CDR2 FQGNSA. This chain's CDR3 is CASSVDGRGAGYDEQFF. The CDR3 DNA follows: TGTGCCAGCAGCGTTGACGGGCGGGGGGCGGGTTACGATGAGCAGTTCTTC.

This clonotype was seen only a few times. Since a much larger clone is just one base distant, this may be a read error. V is TRBV19 and J is TRBJ1-1; D possibly corresponds to TRBD1 (6 bases). The CDR3 consists of 14 residues. In germline, CDR1 is LNHDA, CDR2 SQIVND (reference sequence). The DNA of the CDR3 is TGTGCCCGTAGATGGGGGCCGGGGGGCACTGAAGCTTTCTTT. It translates to CARRWGPGGTEAFF.

The V gene is TRBV27, the J gene TRBJ1-4, with 12 nucleotides matching TRBD1. After removal of 5 bases from V and 2 bases from J, the junction contained 6 bases not matched to a gene. The CDR3 is made up of 17 amino acids. In germline, CDR1 is MNHEY, CDR2 SMNVEV (reference sequence). DNA of the CDR3: TGTGCCAGCAGTGCCCGGGACAGGGGGCGTACTAATGAAAAACTGTTTTTT. Translated, it gives CASSARDRGRTNEKLFF.

This clonotype was picked up one time. The junction departs from germline at one end; a sequencing error may be responsible. The CDR3 nucleotides are TGCGCCAGCAGCCGGGACGGAAGCTCTGGAAACACCAAATATTTT. It is translated as CASSRDGSSGNTKYF. The rearrangement joins TRBV5-1 to TRBJ1-3, with D tentatively TRBD1 (5 bases). Germline loops: CDR1 SGHRS, CDR2 YFSETQ. CDR3 length equals 15 residues. Looking up the rest from reference TRBV5-1 and TRBJ1-3 gives the full variable domain: KAGVTQTPRYLIKTRGQQVTLSCSPISGHRSVSWYQQTPGQGLQFLFEYFSETQRNKGNFPGRFSGRQFSNSRSEMNVSTLELGDSALYLCASSRDGSSGNTKYFGEGSWLTVV.

This clonotype was observed many times. This chain links TRBV7-2 with TRBJ2-7; D is possibly TRBD1 (6 bases). V lost 3 bases, J lost 1 base, and 7 bases lay in between. Germline V gives CDR1 SGHTA, CDR2 FQGNSA. The CDR3 is made up of 13 amino acids. CDR3 nucleotide sequence: TGTGCCAGCAGCTTTAGGGGGTCCTACGAGCAGTACTTC. This gives the protein CASSFRGSYEQYF.

The V call is TRBV4-2, the J call TRBJ1-3; D is unresolved. The CDR3 spans 17 residues. Per the germline V gene, CDR1 is LGHNA and CDR2 is YNFKEQ. V was trimmed by 3 bases and J by 0 bases, leaving 15 bases between them. The DNA of the CDR3 is TGTGCCAGCAGCCAGCCCACGGACGGGAACTCTGGAAACACCATATATTTT. It yields the protein CASSQPTDGNSGNTIYF.

There are many counts of this clonotype. This chain joins TRBV7-9 and TRBJ2-5; 7 nucleotides agree with TRBD2. V trimming: 4 bases; J trimming: 4 bases; junction bases outside the gene matches: 3. The CDR3 has 13 residues. Germline CDR1 reads SEHNR; CDR2 reads FQNEAQ (reference sequence). The CDR3 DNA reads TGTGCCAGCAGCTCCCTAGCGGTAGAGACCCAGTACTTC. This encodes CASSSLAVETQYF.

This clonotype was observed a few times. CDR3 loop: CASSPVRETQYF. Here the CDR3 DNA reads TGTGCCAGCAGCCCCGTGAGGGAGACCCAGTACTTC. V and J are TRBV3-1 and TRBJ2-5; D unresolved. This CDR3 has 12 amino acids. Germline CDR1 reads LGHDT; CDR2 reads YNNKEL (reference sequence). The V gene lost 4 bases and the J gene lost 5 bases, with 8 bases spanning the gap.